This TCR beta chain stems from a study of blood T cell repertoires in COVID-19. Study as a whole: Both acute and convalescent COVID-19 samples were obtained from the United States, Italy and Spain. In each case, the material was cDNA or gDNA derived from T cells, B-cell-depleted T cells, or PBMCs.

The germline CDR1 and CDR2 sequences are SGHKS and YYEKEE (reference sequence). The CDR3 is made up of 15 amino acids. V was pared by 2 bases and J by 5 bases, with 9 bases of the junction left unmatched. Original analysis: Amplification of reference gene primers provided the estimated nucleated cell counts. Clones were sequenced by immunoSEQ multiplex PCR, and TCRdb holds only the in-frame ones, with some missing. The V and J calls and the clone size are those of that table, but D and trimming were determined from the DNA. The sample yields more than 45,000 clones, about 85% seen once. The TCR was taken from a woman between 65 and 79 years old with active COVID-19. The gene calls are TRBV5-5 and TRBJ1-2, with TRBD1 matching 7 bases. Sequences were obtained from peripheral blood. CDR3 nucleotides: TGTGCCAGCAGCTTAGACCGGGACAGCGGGTATGGCTACACCTTC. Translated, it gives CASSLDRDSGYGYTF.